This T cell receptor beta chain was recovered during a study of blood T cell repertoires in COVID-19. As originally analysed: Reference gene primer amplification yielded estimated nucleated cell counts. Produced via immunoSEQ multiplex PCR; TCRdb's table is partial and in-frame only. That table supplies the V and J calls and clone size; D and trimming were determined from the DNA. The data contain about 280,000 clones, approximately 83% of them singletons. The sequence came from a woman aged 25 to 39 who had recovered from COVID-19. Sequencing was performed on peripheral blood.

DNA for the CDR3: TGTGCCAGCAGTTCGGGGACAGGGGCTTCACCCCTCCACTTT. It codes for CASSSGTGASPLHF. This chain uses TRBV6-5 with TRBJ1-6; 10 bases map to TRBD1. The V segment lost 4 bases and the J segment 9 bases; nucleotides outside the gene matches: 3. The V gene's germline CDR1 is MNHEY and CDR2 SVGAGI. The CDR3 runs 14 residues.